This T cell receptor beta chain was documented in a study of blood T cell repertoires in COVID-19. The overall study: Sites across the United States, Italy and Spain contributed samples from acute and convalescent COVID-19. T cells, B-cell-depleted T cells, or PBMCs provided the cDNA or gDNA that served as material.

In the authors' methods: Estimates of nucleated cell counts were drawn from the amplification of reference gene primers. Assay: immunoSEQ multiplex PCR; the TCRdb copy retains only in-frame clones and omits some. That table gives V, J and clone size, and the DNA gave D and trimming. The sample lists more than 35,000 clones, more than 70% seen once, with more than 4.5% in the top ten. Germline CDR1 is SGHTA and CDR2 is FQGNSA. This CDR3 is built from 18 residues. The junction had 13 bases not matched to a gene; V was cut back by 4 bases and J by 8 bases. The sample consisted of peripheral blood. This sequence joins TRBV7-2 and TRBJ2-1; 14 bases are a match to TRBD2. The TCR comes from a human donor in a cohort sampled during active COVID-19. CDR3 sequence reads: CASSSTWRGTSGRDEQFF. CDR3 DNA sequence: TGTGCCAGCAGCTCCACCTGGCGGGGGACTAGCGGGAGAGATGAGCAGTTCTTC.